The TCR beta chain described here comes from a study of metastatic and nonmetastatic thyroid tumors. The CDR3 totals 14 residues. Between the trimmed V and J ends, which lost 7 bases and 8 bases, there was a span of 17 bases. Germline lookup yields CDR1 MNHNS and CDR2 SASEGT. None of the patients had undergone any treatment ahead of thyroid surgery. This clone was detected ten times or more. Per the study methods: Differences in CDR3 between clinicopathological groups were drawn on to build a classifier intended to discriminate distant-metastatic papillary thyroid cancer patients. TCRdb ran MiXCR on the PCR reads. The V and J calls and clone size come from TCRdb's table, not from the authors' own analysis. The data show 45,000 or so clones, with 4% to 5% seen just once and 7.5% to 10% held by the top ten.

This clonotype was sampled from a female donor with papillary thyroid cancer or a benign thyroid nodule (not recorded which). Some clones in this sample may be carry-over from other donors' samples. V usage is TRBV6-1 and J usage is TRBJ1-4; D is perhaps TRBD1 (6 bases). Sequenced input: blood. As DNA, the CDR3 is TGTGCCAGCAAAGGGGGGGGCTGGGGGGAAAAACTGTTTTTT. Residues: CASKGGGWGEKLFF.